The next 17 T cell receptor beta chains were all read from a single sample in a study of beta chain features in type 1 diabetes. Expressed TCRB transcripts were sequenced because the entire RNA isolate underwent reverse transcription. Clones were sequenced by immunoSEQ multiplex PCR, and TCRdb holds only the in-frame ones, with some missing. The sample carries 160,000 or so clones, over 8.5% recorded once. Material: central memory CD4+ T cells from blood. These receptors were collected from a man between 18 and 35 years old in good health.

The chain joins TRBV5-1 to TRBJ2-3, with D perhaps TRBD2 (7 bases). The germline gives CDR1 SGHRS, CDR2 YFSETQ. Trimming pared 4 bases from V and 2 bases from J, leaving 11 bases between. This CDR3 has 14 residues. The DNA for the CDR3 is TGCGCCAGCAGCACGGGGGGCTTCACAGATACGCAGTATTTT. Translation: CASSTGGFTDTQYF.

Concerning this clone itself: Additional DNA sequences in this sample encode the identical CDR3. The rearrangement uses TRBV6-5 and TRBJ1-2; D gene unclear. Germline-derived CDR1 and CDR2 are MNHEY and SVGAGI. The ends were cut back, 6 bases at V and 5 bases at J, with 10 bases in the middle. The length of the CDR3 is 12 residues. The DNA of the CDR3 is TGTGCCAGCAGAGGACGTGTGTATGGCTACACCTTC. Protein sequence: CASRGRVYGYTF.

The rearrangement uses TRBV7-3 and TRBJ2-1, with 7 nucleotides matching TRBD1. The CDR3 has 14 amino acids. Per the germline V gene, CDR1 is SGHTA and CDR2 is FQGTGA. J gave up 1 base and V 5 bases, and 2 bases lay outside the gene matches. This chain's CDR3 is CASSRQGSYNEQFF. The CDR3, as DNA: TGTGCCAGCAGCCGACAGGGATCCTACAATGAGCAGTTCTTC.

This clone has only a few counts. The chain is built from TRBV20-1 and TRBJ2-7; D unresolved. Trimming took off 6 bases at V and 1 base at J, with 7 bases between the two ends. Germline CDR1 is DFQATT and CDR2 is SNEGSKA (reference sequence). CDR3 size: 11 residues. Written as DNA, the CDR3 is TGCAGTGCGCTAGGTTCCTACGAGCAGTACTTC. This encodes CSALGSYEQYF.

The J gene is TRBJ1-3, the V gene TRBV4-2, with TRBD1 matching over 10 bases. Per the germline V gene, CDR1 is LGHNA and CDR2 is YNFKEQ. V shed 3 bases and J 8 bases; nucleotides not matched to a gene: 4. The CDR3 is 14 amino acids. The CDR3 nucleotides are TGTGCCAGCAGCCAGGGGACAGGGGCAGACACCATATATTTT. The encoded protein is CASSQGTGADTIYF.

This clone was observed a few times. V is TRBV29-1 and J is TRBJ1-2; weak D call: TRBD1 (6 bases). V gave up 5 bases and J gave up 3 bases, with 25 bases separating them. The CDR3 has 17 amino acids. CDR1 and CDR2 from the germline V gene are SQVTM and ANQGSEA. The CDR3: CSVRFAGARGADYGYTF. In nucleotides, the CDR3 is TGCAGCGTTCGCTTTGCAGGGGCTCGGGGGGCTGACTATGGCTACACCTTC. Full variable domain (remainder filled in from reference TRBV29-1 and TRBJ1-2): SAVISQKPSRDICQRGTSLTIQCQVDSQVTMMFWYRQQPGQSLTLIATANQGSEATYESGFVIDKFPISRPNLTFSTLTVSNMSPEDSSIYLCSVRFAGARGADYGYTFGSGTRLTVV.

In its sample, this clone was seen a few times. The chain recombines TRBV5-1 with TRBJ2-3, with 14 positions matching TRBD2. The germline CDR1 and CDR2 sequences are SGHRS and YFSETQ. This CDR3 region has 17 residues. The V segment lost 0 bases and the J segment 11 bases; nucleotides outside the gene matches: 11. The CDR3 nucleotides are TGCGCCAGCAGCTTGGCCCCGACTAGCGGGGGGGACCGAGGGCAGTATTTT. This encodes CASSLAPTSGGDRGQYF. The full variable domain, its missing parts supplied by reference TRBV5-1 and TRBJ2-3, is KAGVTQTPRYLIKTRGQQVTLSCSPISGHRSVSWYQQTPGQGLQFLFEYFSETQRNKGNFPGRFSGRQFSNSRSEMNVSTLELGDSALYLCASSLAPTSGGDRGQYFGPGTRLTVL.

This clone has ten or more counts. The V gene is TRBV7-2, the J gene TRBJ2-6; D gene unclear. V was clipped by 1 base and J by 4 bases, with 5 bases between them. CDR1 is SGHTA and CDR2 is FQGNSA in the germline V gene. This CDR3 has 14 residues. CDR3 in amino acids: CASSLGPGANVLTF. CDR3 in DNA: TGTGCCAGCAGCTTAGGTCCAGGGGCCAACGTCCTGACTTTC.

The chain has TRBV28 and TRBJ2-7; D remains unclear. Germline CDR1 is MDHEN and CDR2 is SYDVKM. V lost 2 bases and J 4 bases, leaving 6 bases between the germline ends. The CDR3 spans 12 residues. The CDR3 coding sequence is TGTGCCAGCAGTTTAAATAGGTACGAGCAGTACTTC. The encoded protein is CASSLNRYEQYF.

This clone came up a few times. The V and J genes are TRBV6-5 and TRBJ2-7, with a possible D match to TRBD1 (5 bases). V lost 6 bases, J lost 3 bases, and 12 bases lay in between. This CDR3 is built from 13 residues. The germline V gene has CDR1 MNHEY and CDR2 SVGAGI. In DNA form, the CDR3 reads TGTGCCAGCAGGCCGTTAACAGGCTACGAGCAGTACTTC. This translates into CASRPLTGYEQYF.

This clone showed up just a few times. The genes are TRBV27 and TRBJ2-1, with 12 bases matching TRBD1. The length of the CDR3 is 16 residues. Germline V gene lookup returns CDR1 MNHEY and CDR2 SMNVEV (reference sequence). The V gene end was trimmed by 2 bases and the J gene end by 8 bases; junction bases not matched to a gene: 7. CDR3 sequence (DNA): TGTGCCAGCAGTTTAAGGCCGGGACAGGGGGCCCATGAGCAGTTCTTC. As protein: CASSLRPGQGAHEQFF.

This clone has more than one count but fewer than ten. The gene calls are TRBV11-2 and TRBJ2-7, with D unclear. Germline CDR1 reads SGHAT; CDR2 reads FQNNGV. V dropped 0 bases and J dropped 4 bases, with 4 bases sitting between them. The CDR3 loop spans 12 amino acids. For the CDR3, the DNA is TGTGCCAGCAGCTTAGATCGATACGAGCAGTACTTC. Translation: CASSLDRYEQYF. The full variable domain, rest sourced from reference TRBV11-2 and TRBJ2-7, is EAGVAQSPRYKIIEKRQSVAFWCNPISGHATLYWYQQILGQGPKLLIQFQNNGVVDDSQLPKDRFSAERLKGVDSTLKIQPAKLEDSAVYLCASSLDRYEQYFGPGTRLTVT.

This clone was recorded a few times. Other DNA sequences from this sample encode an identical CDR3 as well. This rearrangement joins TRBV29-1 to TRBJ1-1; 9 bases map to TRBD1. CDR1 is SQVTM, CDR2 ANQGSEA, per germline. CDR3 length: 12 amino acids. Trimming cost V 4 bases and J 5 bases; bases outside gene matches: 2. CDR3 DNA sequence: TGCAGCGTTGGCGGACAGGGGACTGAAGCTTTCTTT. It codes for CSVGGQGTEAFF.

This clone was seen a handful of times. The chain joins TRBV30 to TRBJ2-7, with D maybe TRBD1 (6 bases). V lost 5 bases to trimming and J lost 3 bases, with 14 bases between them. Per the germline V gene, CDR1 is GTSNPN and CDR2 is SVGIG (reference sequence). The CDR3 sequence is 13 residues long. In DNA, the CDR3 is TGTGCCTGGTGTAGACAGGCCTGCTACGAGCAGTACTTC. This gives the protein CAWCRQACYEQYF.

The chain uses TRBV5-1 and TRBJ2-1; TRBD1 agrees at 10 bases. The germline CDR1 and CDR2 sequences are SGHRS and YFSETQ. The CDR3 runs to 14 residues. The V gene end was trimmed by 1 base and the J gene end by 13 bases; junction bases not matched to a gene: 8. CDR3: CASSLPGQGSSQFF. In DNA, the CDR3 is TGCGCCAGCAGCTTGCCGGGACAGGGGTCCTCTCAGTTCTTC. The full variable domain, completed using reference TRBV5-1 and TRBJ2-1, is KAGVTQTPRYLIKTRGQQVTLSCSPISGHRSVSWYQQTPGQGLQFLFEYFSETQRNKGNFPGRFSGRQFSNSRSEMNVSTLELGDSALYLCASSLPGQGSSQFFGPGTRLTVL.

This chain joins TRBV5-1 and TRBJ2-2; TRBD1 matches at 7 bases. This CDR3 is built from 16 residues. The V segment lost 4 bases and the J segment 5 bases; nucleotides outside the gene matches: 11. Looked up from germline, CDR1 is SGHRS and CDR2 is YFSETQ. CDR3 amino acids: CASSLRLGQLTGELFF. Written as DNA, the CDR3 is TGCGCCAGCAGCCTCCGCCTGGGACAGCTGACCGGGGAGCTGTTTTTT.

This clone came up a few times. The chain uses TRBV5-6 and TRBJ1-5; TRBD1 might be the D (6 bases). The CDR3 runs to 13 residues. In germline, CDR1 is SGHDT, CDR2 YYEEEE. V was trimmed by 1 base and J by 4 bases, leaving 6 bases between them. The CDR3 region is CASSLRGNQPQHF. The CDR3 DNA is TGTGCCAGCAGCTTGAGGGGGAATCAGCCCCAGCATTTT. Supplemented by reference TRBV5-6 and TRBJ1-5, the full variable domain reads DAGVTQSPTHLIKTRGQQVTLRCSPKSGHDTVSWYQQALGQGPQFIFQYYEEEERQRGNFPDRFSGHQFPNYSSELNVNALLLGDSALYLCASSLRGNQPQHFGDGTRLSIL.